This TCR beta chain was documented in a study of T cell responses to AZD1222 COVID-19 vaccine (dated by TCRdb to about 2021). In terms of the full investigation: TCR sequencing was performed for 230 to 250 trial participants, of whom about 210 were given two doses of AZD1222 and around 25 were given two doses of MenACWY control vaccine. Trial participants were enrolled into age subgroups of 18-55, 56-69 and 70-plus years, which contained 148, 28 and 57 TCR-sequenced participants, respectively.

The cysteine opens and the phenylalanine closes a CDR3 of 15 amino acids. Kept here is only the CDR3 DNA, which spans 45 bases and is read in frame from base 1. As encoded in the germline V gene, CDR1 is SGDLS while CDR2 is YYNGEE. At the junction V is shortened by 0 bases and J by 2 bases, with 11 bases in between. The CDR3 regions of human TCRbeta chains were subjected to immunosequencing. The study's processing was this. TCRs in the repertoires were matched against a reference library of SARS-CoV-2-specific TCRs that had been generated with the MIRA antigen-specificity platform. Breadth was defined as the fraction of unique TCRs that were SARS-CoV-2-associated. Depth was defined as the fraction of total T cells that were SARS-CoV-2-associated. Each spike-specific TCR was assigned to its reactive spike region and to a CD4 or CD8 class using the MIRA data. Log10-transformed breadth and depth values were compared by one-way ANOVA with Sidak's multiple comparisons tests. As stored in TCRdb, this immuneACCESS dataset retains in-frame rearrangements with V and J assigned. A fraction of the clones does not appear; measured against another copy, unresolved V genes explain less than half of the discrepancy, and the remainder lacks a known reason. V, J and clone size were drawn from that table, and D and trimming were deduced from the DNA. Counted in this sample were just over 90,000 clones; around 91% of them appeared once. About 2.4% of the sample is in the top ten clones.

What the authors observed across the whole study: No day 14 peak-response samples were available, so repertoires were characterized only after the peak T cell response. After two AZD1222 doses, spike-specific TCR breadth and depth were significantly higher than at day 0 and than in MenACWY recipients. Vaccine-associated CD4 TCRs spanned the whole spike protein, with dominant responses in regions 160-218 and 743-854. Only a handful of AZD1222 recipients were SARS-CoV-2 seropositive at baseline, limiting conclusions about previously exposed vaccinees. Reportedly, close to half of the unique spike-specific TCRs recognized epitopes lying outside the regions that are mutated in the B.1.351 and B.1.1.7 variants. Most participants were white British and females outnumbered males, and the authors suggested that clonal diversity may have been underestimated. The 56-69-year group was small, and its depth increase did not reach significance, likely because of low power.

Sample time point, as interpreted from the label and publication: about 28 days (+/-7) after the second vaccine dose. AZD1222 recipients given second doses at about 4 weeks or at about 12 weeks were pooled, since spike-specific TCR depth and breadth were not found to differ between the two schedules. The vaccinee samples were drawn from two UK trials, COV001 and COV002, one of which was a single-blind randomized controlled phase 2/3 trial testing AZD1222 (ChAdOx1 nCoV-19) in healthy adults. For TCRbeta chain sequencing, PBMC samples from trial participants were taken at day 0 and at day 28 after the second dose. Remarks on this clone: What this receptor recognizes is not known. The sample holds no much larger clone one base away, and base qualities are not on file. Different DNA sequences within this sample yield the same CDR3.

The source of this sequence is an adult who received the AZD1222 COVID-19 vaccine. This chain is built from TRBV9 and TRBJ1-2, with the D gene call left open. Sequencing used peripheral blood, obtained 28 days after the second AZD1222 dose. The CDR3 protein: CASSVEATINYGYTF. The DNA sequence is TGTGCCAGCAGCGTAGAGGCGACAATAAACTATGGCTACACCTTC.